This T cell receptor (beta chain) is drawn from a study of cytomegalovirus exposure and HLA in healthy donors. The PCR ran on 60 Vbeta and 13 Jbeta primers. Authors' processing steps: Approximately 11 million of some 80 million unique TCR beta chains were shared, per a later count. Only in-frame clones appear in the TCRdb table, and some are missing; sequencing was by immunoSEQ multiplex PCR. V and J calls plus clone size are reproduced from that table; the DNA served to infer D and trimming. The sample contains approximately 92,000 clones, around 70% of which appear only once. V gave up 4 bases and J gave up 4 bases; unmatched junction bases: 1. The CDR3 is 14 amino acids. Per the germline V gene, CDR1 is MRHNA and CDR2 is SNTAGT.

The clonotype comes from a man aged 55 to 70 in good health and CMV-seronegative. The sequenced material came from PBMCs. The gene calls are TRBV6-4 and TRBJ2-1; 10 positions match TRBD2. The CDR3 DNA reads as TGTGCCAGCAGTGCTAGCGGGAGTTACAATGAGCAGTTCTTC. This translates into CASSASGSYNEQFF.